This TCR beta chain was found in a study of yellow fever vaccine responses in identical twins. One entry per CDR3 protein, called by TCRdb with MiXCR from the RT-PCR reads. This table holds 3,000 to 4,500 distinct CDR3 sequences, around 89% found once. Per the germline V gene, CDR1 is SGHAT and CDR2 is FQNNGV. V trimming: 5 bases; J trimming: 3 bases; junction bases outside the gene matches: 8. The CDR3 has 16 residues. General study results and limits: Vaccine-induced T cell responses in twins were reportedly observed to appear partly convergent, partly personalized.

Notes on this clonotype: Its target is not known.

The receptor was isolated from a woman between 18 and 30 years old who received the yellow fever vaccine. The chain recombines TRBV11-2 with TRBJ2-1, with TRBD1 matching 9 bases. Sequencing used T cells from blood (PBMCs), unsorted or a sorted subset (not recorded which), obtained before or after yellow fever vaccination (not recorded which). The CDR3 loop is CASSQYGTGIYNEQFF. CDR3 DNA sequence: TGTGCCAGCAGCCAGTACGGGACAGGGATCTACAATGAGCAGTTCTTC.